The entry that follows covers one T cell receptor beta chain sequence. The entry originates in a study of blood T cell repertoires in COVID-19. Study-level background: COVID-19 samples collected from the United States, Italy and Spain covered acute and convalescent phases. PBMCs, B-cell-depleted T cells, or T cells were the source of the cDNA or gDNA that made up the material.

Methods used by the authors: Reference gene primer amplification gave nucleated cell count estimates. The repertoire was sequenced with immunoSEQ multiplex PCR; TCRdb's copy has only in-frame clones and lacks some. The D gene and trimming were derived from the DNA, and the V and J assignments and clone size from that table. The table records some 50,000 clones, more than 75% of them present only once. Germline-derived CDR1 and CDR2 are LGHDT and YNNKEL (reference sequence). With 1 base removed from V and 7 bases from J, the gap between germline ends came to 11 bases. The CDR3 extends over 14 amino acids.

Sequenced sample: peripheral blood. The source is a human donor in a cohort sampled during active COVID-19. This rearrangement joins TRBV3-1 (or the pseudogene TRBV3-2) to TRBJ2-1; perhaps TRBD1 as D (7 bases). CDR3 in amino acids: CASSQGRGPNEQFF. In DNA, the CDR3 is TGTGCCAGCAGCCAAGGGAGGGGGCCGAATGAGCAGTTCTTC.